This T cell receptor (beta chain) emerged from a study of tumor-infiltrating lymphocytes in primary liver carcinoma. Germline V gene sequence: CDR1 LGHNA, CDR2 YSLEER. The ends were cut back, 4 bases at V and 2 bases at J, with 12 bases in the middle. There are 14 residues in the CDR3. Study conclusions and caveats: Only about 7-25% of top clones occurred in every one of the five tumor regions.

By frequency in the sample, this clonotype is medium-sized (0.01 to 0.1%). Its antigen is not known. Starting material for RNA and DNA co-extraction consisted of about 20-30 mg of unsorted bulk tissue. None of the patients had received treatment, and all had chronic HBV infection. The study sampled five separate regions from each tumor. There were over 85% viable tumor cells in every single sample of tumor. The investigators made TCR beta cDNA from 400 to 550 ng total RNA, using a constant-region primer. Three-round nested multiplex PCR performed with slightly modified ARM-PCR produced the TCR beta libraries. The opening two PCR rounds, around 9 cycles each, paired TRBV1-TRBV30 forward primers with a C-beta reverse primer. TCRdb used MiXCR to reprocess the multiplex PCR reads, holding one entry per CDR3 protein. The sample lists 100,000 or so distinct CDR3 sequences, roughly 80% occurring once.

The sequenced sample was liver tumor tissue from sampling region 3. Subset meaning: tumor region T3, left-lateral pole. The TCR originated in a man aged 40-50 years with primary liver carcinoma and hepatitis B virus infection. The gene calls are TRBV4-3 and TRBJ2-7, with D perhaps matching TRBD1 (6 bases). The CDR3 sequence: CASSPKDSTYEQYF. In DNA, the CDR3 is TGCGCCAGCAGCCCCAAGGACAGCACCTACGAGCAGTACTTC.